This T cell receptor (beta chain) comes out of a study of T-cell memory formation after mild COVID-19. Overall study results and limits: Second-wave clones peaking on day 37 lacked confirmed SARS-CoV-2 specificity. Cross-reactive memory seemingly joined, as some responding clones were found in pre-infection memory. Clones that contracted from day 15 to 85 were balanced CD4/CD8, while later expanders leaned CD4+.

This clonotype came up a few times. Its antigen remains unidentified. V lost 0 bases to trimming and J lost 0 bases, with 11 bases between them. Germline CDR1 reads DFQATT; CDR2 reads SNEGSKA (reference sequence). CDR3 length equals 15 residues. Amplification by 5'RACE using constant-segment primers produced TCR alpha and TCR beta cDNA libraries that carried sample barcodes and UMIs. Each CDR3 protein gets one entry after TCRdb re-called the 5' RACE reads with MiXCR. The sample includes some 180,000 distinct CDR3 sequences, 10% to 15% of them seen just once. This sequence joins TRBV20-1 and TRBJ2-5, with D possibly being TRBD1 (5 bases). Sequences were obtained from PBMCs or a T cell subset sorted from them (not recorded which). This sequence was found in a young man who had mild COVID-19 (a few samples of this study predate the infection). Cell type and time point are not known. CDR3 sequence: CSARDLVGDQETQYF. CDR3 bases: TGCAGTGCTAGAGATCTCGTAGGGGACCAAGAGACCCAGTACTTC.